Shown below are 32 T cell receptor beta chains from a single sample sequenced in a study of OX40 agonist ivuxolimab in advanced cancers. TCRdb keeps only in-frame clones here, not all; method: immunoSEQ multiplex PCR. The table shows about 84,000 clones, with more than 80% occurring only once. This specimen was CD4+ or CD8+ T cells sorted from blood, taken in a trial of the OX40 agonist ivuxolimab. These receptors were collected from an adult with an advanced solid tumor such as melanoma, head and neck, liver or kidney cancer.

Here the CDR3 reads CASTPGRGVTKQYF. The CDR3 bases are TGTGCCAGCACTCCGGGGAGGGGGGTCACAAAGCAGTACTTC. This chain links TRBV6-5 with TRBJ2-7, with D possibly matching TRBD2 (7 bases). V lost 7 bases and J 8 bases, leaving 21 bases between the germline ends. The CDR3 covers 14 residues. Germline V lookup: CDR1 MNHEY, CDR2 SVGAGI.

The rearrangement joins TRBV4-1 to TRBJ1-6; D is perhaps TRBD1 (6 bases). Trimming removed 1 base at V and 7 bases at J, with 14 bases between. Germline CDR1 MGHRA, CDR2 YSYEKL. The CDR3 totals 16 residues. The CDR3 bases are TGCGCCAGCAGCCAAGGGGGGGCAGGGTGGAATTCACCCCTCCACTTT. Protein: CASSQGGAGWNSPLHF.

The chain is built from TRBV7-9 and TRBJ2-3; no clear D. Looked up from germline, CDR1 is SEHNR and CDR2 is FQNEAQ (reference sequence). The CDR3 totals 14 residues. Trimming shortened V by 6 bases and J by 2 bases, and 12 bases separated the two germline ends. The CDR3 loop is CASSSIIPTDTQYF. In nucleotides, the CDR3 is TGTGCCAGCAGTTCCATCATCCCCACAGATACGCAGTATTTT.

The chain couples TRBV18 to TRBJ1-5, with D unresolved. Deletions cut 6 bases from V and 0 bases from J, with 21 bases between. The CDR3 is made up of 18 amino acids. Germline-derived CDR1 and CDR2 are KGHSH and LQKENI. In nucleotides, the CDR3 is TGTGCCAGCTCCCGAGGTCCTGCCGCGGAATCTAGCAATCAGCCCCAGCATTTT. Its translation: CASSRGPAAESSNQPQHF.

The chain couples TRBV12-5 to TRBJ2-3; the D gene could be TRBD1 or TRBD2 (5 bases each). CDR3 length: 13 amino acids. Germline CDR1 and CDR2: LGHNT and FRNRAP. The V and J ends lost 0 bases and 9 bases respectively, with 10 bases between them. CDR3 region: CASGLVRGETQYF. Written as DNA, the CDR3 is TGTGCTAGTGGTTTGGTACGAGGGGAAACGCAGTATTTT.

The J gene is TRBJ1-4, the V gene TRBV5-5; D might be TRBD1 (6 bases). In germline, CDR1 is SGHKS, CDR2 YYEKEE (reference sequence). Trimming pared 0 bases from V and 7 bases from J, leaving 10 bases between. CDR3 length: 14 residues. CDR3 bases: TGTGCCAGCAGCTTGGGGGGGCTTGGTGAAAAACTGTTTTTT. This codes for CASSLGGLGEKLFF.

CDR3 sequence: CASNEVLVLDTQYF. CDR3 sequence (DNA): TGTGCCAGCAACGAGGTCCTAGTGTTAGATACGCAGTATTTT. The chain is built from TRBV6-6 and TRBJ2-3; D remains unclear. Trimming stripped 7 bases from V and 5 bases from J, with 16 bases between. The CDR3 runs to 14 residues. Looked up from germline, CDR1 is MNHNY and CDR2 is SVGAGI (reference sequence).

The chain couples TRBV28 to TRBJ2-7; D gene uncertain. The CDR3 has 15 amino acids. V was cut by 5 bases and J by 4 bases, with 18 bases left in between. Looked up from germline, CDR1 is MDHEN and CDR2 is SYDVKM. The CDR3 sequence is CASSRLDNLKYEQYF. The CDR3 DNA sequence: TGTGCCAGCAGTCGCCTCGACAACCTTAAATACGAGCAGTACTTC. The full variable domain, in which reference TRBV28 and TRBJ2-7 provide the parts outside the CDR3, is DVKVTQSSRYLVKRTGEKVFLECVQDMDHENMFWYRQDPGLGLRLIYFSYDVKMKEKGDIPEGYSVSREKKERFSLILESASTNQTSMYLCASSRLDNLKYEQYFGPGTRLTVT.

The CDR3 region is CATQREYATNEKLFF. For the CDR3, the DNA is TGTGCCACCCAGAGGGAGTATGCAACTAATGAAAAACTGTTTTTT. This chain connects TRBV6-5 to TRBJ1-4; D call uncertain. Trimming left V 10 bases short and J 0 bases short, with 15 bases between. CDR1 is MNHEY, CDR2 SVGAGI, per germline. CDR3 length: 15 amino acids.

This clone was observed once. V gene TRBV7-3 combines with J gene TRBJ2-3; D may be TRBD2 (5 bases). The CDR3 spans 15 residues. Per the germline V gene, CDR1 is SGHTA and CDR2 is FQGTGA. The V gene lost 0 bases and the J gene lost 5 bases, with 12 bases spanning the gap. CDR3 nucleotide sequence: TGTGCCAGCAGCTTAACCGGGGTAGGGTTAGATACGCAGTATTTT. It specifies CASSLTGVGLDTQYF. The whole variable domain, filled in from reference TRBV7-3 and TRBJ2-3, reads GAGVSQTPSNKVTEKGKYVELRCDPISGHTALYWYRQSLGQGPEFLIYFQGTGAADDSGLPNDRFFAVRPEGSVSTLKIQRTERGDSAVYLCASSLTGVGLDTQYFGPGTRLTVL.

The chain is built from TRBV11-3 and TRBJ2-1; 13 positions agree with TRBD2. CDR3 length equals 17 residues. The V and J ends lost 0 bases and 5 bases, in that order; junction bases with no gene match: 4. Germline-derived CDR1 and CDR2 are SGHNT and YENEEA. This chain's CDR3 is CASSLEGLAGTDNEQFF. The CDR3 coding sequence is TGTGCCAGCAGCTTAGAGGGACTAGCGGGGACCGACAATGAGCAGTTCTTC.

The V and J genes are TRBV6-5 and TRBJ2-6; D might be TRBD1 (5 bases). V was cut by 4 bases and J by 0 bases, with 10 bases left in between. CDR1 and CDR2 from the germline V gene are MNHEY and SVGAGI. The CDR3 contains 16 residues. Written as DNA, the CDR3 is TGTGCCAGCAGTTTAACAGGAGTCTCTGGGGCCAACGTCCTGACTTTC. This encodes CASSLTGVSGANVLTF.

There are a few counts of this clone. The CDR3 loop reads CASSRSAGVSSLSSYNEQFF. CDR3 nucleotide sequence: TGTGCCAGCAGCCGTTCGGCGGGGGTTTCGTCCCTAAGCTCCTACAATGAGCAGTTCTTC. The V call is TRBV4-2, the J call TRBJ2-1; the match to TRBD2 covers 7 bases. J was trimmed by 0 bases and V by 4 bases; bases with no gene match: 18. CDR3 length equals 20 residues. Germline CDR1 is LGHNA and CDR2 is YNFKEQ.

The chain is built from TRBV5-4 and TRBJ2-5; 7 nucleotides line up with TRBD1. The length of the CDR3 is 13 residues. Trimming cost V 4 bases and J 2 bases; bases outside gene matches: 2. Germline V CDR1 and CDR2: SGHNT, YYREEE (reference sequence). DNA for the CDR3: TGTGCCAGCAGCCGGACAGGTCAAGAGACCCAGTACTTC. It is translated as CASSRTGQETQYF.

The CDR3 region is CASTLSGGEETQYF. For the CDR3, the DNA is TGTGCCAGCACCCTTAGCGGGGGAGAGGAGACCCAGTACTTC. The chain recombines TRBV5-4 with TRBJ2-5, with TRBD2 matching over 9 bases. There are 14 residues in the CDR3. Germline V gene data show CDR1 as SGHNT and CDR2 as YYREEE (reference sequence). V shed 6 bases and J 5 bases; nucleotides not matched to a gene: 8.

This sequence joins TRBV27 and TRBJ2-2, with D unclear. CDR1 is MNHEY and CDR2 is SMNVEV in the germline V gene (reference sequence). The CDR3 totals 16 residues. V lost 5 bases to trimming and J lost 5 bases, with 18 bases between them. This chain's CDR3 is CASSRPDSLRTGELFF. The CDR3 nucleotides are TGTGCCAGCAGTAGACCTGACTCATTGCGGACCGGGGAGCTGTTTTTT.

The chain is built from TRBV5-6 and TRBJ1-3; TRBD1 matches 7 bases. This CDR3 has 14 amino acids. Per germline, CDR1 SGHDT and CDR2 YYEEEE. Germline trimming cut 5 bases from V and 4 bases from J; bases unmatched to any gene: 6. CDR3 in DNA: TGTGCCAGCAGGGGCCGGGACAGAGGAAACACCATATATTTT. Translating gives CASRGRDRGNTIYF.

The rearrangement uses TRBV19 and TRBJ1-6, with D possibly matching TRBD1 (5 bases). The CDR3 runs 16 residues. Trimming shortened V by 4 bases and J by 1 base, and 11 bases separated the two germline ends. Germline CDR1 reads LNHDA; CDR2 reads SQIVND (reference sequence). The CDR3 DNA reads TGTGCCAGTAGTAACTGGGGCGGTTCCTATAATTCACCCCTCCACTTT. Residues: CASSNWGGSYNSPLHF.

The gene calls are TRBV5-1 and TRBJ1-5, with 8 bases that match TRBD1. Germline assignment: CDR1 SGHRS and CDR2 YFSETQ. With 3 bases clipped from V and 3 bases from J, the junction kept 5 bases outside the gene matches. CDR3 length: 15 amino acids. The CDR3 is CASSSTGEPNQPQHF. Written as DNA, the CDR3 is TGCGCCAGCAGCTCGACAGGGGAACCCAATCAGCCCCAGCATTTT.

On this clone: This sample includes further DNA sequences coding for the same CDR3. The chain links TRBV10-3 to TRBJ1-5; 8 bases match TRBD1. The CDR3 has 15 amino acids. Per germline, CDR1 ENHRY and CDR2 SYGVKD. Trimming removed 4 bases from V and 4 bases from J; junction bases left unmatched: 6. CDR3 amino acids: CAISADRVPNQPQHF. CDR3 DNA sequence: TGTGCCATCAGTGCGGACAGGGTCCCAAATCAGCCCCAGCATTTT.

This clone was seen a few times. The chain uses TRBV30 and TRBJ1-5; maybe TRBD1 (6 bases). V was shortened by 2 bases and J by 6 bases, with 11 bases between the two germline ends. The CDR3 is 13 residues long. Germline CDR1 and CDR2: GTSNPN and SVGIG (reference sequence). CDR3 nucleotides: TGTGCCTGGAGTCGGGGGGCCGGTCAGCCCCAGCATTTT. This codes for CAWSRGAGQPQHF.

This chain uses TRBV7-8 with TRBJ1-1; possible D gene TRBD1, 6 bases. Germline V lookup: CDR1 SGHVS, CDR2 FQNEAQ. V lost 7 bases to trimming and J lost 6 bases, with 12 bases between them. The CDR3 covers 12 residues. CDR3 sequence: CASNERGAEAFF. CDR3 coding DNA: TGTGCCAGCAACGAAAGGGGGGCTGAAGCTTTCTTT.

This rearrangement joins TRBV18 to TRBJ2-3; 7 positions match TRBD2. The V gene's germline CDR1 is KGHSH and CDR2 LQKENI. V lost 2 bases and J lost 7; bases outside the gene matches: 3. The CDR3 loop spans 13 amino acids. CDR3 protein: CASSPWTRNTQYF. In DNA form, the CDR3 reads TGTGCCAGCTCACCATGGACTAGGAATACGCAGTATTTT.

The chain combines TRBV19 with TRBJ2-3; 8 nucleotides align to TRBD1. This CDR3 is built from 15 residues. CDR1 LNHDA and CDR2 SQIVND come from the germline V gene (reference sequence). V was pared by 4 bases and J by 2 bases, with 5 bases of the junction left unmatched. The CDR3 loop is CASSTMGQATDTQYF. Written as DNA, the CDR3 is TGTGCCAGTAGTACTATGGGACAGGCCACAGATACGCAGTATTTT.

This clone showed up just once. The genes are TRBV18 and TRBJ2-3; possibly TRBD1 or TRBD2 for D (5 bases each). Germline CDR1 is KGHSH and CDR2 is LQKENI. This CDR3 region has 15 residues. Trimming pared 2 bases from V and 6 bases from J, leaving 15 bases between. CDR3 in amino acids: CASSPGDRMADTQYF. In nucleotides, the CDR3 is TGTGCCAGCTCACCAGGGGACCGTATGGCCGATACGCAGTATTTT.

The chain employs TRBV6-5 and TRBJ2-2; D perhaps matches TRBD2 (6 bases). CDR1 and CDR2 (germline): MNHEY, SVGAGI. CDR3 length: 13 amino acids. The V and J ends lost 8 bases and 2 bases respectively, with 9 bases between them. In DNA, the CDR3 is TGTGCCAGCGGGGACTCTAACACCGGGGAGCTGTTTTTT. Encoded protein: CASGDSNTGELFF.

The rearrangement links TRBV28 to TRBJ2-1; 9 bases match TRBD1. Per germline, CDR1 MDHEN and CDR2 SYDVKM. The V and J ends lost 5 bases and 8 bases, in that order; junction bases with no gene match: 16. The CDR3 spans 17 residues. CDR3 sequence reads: CASSPVIGTGKVYEQFF. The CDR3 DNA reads TGTGCCAGCAGTCCGGTGATAGGGACAGGGAAGGTCTATGAGCAGTTCTTC.

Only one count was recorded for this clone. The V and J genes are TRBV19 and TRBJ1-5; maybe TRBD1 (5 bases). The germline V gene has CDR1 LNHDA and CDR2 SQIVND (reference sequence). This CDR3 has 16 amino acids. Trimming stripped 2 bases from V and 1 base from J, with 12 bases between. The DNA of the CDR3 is TGTGCCAGTAGTATAATCGGAGAGGGGAGCAATCAGCCCCAGCATTTT. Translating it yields CASSIIGEGSNQPQHF.

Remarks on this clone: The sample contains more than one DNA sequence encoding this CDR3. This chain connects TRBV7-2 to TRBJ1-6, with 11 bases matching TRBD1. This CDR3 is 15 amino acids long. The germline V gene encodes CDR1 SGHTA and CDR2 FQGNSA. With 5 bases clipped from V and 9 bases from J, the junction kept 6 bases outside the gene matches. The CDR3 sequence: CASSPWTGGGSPLHF. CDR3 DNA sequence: TGTGCCAGCAGCCCATGGACAGGGGGCGGTTCACCCCTCCACTTT.

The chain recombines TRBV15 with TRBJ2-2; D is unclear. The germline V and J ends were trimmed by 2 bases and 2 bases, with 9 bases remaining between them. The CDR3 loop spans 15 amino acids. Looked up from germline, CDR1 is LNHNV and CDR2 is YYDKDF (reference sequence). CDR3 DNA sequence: TGTGCCACCAGCAGATCCCCTAGTAACACCGGGGAGCTGTTTTTT. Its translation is CATSRSPSNTGELFF.

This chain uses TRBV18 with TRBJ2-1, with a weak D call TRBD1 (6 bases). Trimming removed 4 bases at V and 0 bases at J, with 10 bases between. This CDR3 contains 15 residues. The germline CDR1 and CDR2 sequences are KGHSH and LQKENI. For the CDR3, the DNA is TGTGCCAGCTCACGACAGACAGGCTCCTACAATGAGCAGTTCTTC. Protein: CASSRQTGSYNEQFF.

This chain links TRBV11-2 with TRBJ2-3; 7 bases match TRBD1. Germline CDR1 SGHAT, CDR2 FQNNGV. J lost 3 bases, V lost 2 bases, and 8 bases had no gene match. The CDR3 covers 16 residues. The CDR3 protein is CASSLRRQGETDTQYF. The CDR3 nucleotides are TGTGCCAGCAGCTTAAGGCGGCAGGGGGAGACAGATACGCAGTATTTT.